This is a list of T cell receptor beta chains from one sample in a study of blood T cell repertoires in COVID-19. Sequenced by immunoSEQ multiplex PCR; TCRdb stores in-frame clones only, minus some. The sample shows 250,000 to 300,000 clones, nearly 90% of them seen only once. Sequences were obtained from PBMCs or T cells enriched from blood (not recorded which). Receptors originate from a woman aged 25 to 39 who had recovered from COVID-19. Both conserved end residues are part of each CDR3. The D gene is left open where the match is weak. Clone size, where shown, is once, few, many, or a class for clones that have expanded.

d_call j_call v_call clone_size cdr3_nt cdr3_aa
TRBD1 TRBJ1-5 TRBV5-5 . TGTGCCAGCAGCTTACTACAGGGGCCCAATCAGCCCCAGCATTTT CASSLLQGPNQPQHF
TRBD1 TRBJ2-3 TRBV27 . TGTGCCAGCAGCCGCCGGACAGGGCCAGATACGCAGTATTTT CASSRRTGPDTQYF
TRBD1 TRBJ2-3 TRBV9 . TGTGCCAGCAGCCCGGGACAGGGACAAGATACGCAGTATTTT CASSPGQGQDTQYF
. TRBJ2-1 TRBV29-1 . TGCAGCGCCATTATACTTTACAATGAGCAGTTCTTC CSAIILYNEQFF
. TRBJ1-2 TRBV7-9 once TGTGCCAGCACCTCGTCGGCCGAGGTGGCCTATAGCAGCAATGGCTACACCTTC CASTSSAEVAYSSNGYTF
. TRBJ2-2 TRBV11-2 . TGTGCCAGCAGTCCACCAGGACTCACCGGGGAGCTGTTTTTT CASSPPGLTGELFF
. TRBJ1-5 TRBV14 few TGTGCCAGCAGCCCCCGGGGGGCGGGCAATCAGCCCCAGCATTTT CASSPRGAGNQPQHF
TRBD2 TRBJ2-7 TRBV5-1 . TGCGCCAGCAGCTACACTAGCGGAAACTACGAGCAGTACTTC CASSYTSGNYEQYF
. TRBJ1-2 TRBV6-2/TRBV6-3 few TGTGCCAGCAGTTACTCTGCGGTCAGGGGCGCGGGTGACTATGGCTACACCTTC CASSYSAVRGAGDYGYTF
. TRBJ2-7 TRBV2 . TGTGCCAGCAACGAGCACTACGAGCAGTACTTC CASNEHYEQYF
TRBD1 TRBJ1-6 TRBV11-2 . TGTGCCAGCAGCTCTAGGGACAGGGGAGTATCACCCCTCCACTTT CASSSRDRGVSPLHF
TRBD1 TRBJ1-5 TRBV2 few TGTGCCAGCAGTGACGCCAGGGGGGGCAATCAGCCCCAGCATTTT CASSDARGGNQPQHF
TRBD2 TRBJ2-7 TRBV7-6 . TGTGCCAGCTCTAGCGGGAGGACTTCCTACGAGCAGTACTTC CASSSGRTSYEQYF
. TRBJ2-7 TRBV2 once TGTGCCAGCATCCCCCACGTTTGGGGGCTGGGGGGGTACGAGCAGTACTTC CASIPHVWGLGGYEQYF
TRBD1 TRBJ2-7 TRBV13 . TGTGCCAGCACCCTACACCGGGACAGGGGCCACGAGCAGTACTTC CASTLHRDRGHEQYF
. TRBJ1-1 TRBV5-6 once TGTGCCAGCAGCGGCCCTCCCCCGAACAAGAACACTGAAGCTTTCTTT CASSGPPPNKNTEAFF
TRBD1 TRBJ1-6 TRBV7-2 . TGTGCCAGCAGACAACTACAGGGGAGCAATTCACCCCTCCACTTT CASRQLQGSNSPLHF
TRBD1 TRBJ2-1 TRBV5-1 . TGCGCCAGCAGCCGTGGGACAGACTACAATGAGCAGTTCTTC CASSRGTDYNEQFF
. TRBJ1-3 TRBV10-1 . TGCGCCAGCACCGGCTCTGGAAACACCATATATTTT CASTGSGNTIYF
. TRBJ2-1 TRBV7-9 . TGTGCCAGCAGCTTAGAAACTAGTGGCCGAATGAGACAGTTCTTC CASSLETSGRMRQFF
. TRBJ1-3 TRBV4-3 once TGCGCCAGCAGCCAAGATAGCTCGGGGCCCGCGGGGGGAAACACCATATATTTT CASSQDSSGPAGGNTIYF
. TRBJ1-4 TRBV5-1 . TGCGCCAGCATCCCTTACAGGGAAAAACTGTTTTTT CASIPYREKLFF
TRBD2 TRBJ2-7 TRBV11-3 . TGTGCCAGCAGCCCCCCGGGGCTAGCGGGGGGGCCTCATTCCGAGCAGTACTTC CASSPPGLAGGPHSEQYF
. TRBJ2-6 TRBV19 . TGTGCCAGTAGCCCGGGACACCTTCCCTCTGGGGCCAACGTCCTGACTTTC CASSPGHLPSGANVLTF
TRBD1 TRBJ2-5 TRBV3-1/TRBV3-2 . TGTGCCAGCAGCCAAGAGGGACAGGGATTAAGGTCGGAGACCCAGTACTTC CASSQEGQGLRSETQYF
. TRBJ2-5 TRBV18 . TGTGCCAGCTCACCACCGAACAGCGGGGAGACCCAGTACTTC CASSPPNSGETQYF
TRBD1 TRBJ1-5 TRBV27 . TGTGCCAGCAGGACCGACAGGGCTTATCAGCCCCAGCATTTT CASRTDRAYQPQHF
TRBD1 TRBJ1-6 TRBV27 . TGTGCCAGCAGTTTACTACCGACAGGGGGGAATTCACCCCTCCACTTT CASSLLPTGGNSPLHF
. TRBJ1-1 TRBV5-4 . TGTGCCAGCAGCGGGAGGGACACTGAAGCTTTCTTT CASSGRDTEAFF
TRBD1 TRBJ1-6 TRBV28 . TGTGCCAGCAGCCCTGACAGGGTGACACCCCTCCACTTT CASSPDRVTPLHF
TRBD2 TRBJ2-7 TRBV3-1/TRBV3-2 . TGTGCCAGCAGCCTCGGGACTAGCGGGAGTAGCGAGCAGTACTTC CASSLGTSGSSEQYF
TRBD1 TRBJ2-1 TRBV4-2 . TGTGCCAGCAGCACCCGGACAGGGGGACATGAGCAGTTCTTC CASSTRTGGHEQFF
TRBD2 TRBJ2-7 TRBV7-2 . TGTGCCAGCAGCTTTTCGGGGGGGTACGAGCAGTACTTC CASSFSGGYEQYF
. TRBJ2-1 TRBV27 . TGTGCCAGCAGTTTAAGAGGGAGTACCTACAATGAGCAGTTCTTC CASSLRGSTYNEQFF
TRBD1 TRBJ1-5 TRBV27 . TGTGCCAGCATCACAGGGGTACCCCCCAAGAATCAGCCCCAGCATTTT CASITGVPPKNQPQHF
TRBD2 TRBJ2-2 TRBV6-5 . TGTGCCAGCAGTTGGGGACTAGCGGGGACCGGGGAGCTGTTTTTT CASSWGLAGTGELFF
. TRBJ1-3 TRBV2 . TGTGCCAGCAGTGAAGCGCGGGTGGCAGGCGGAAACACCATATATTTT CASSEARVAGGNTIYF
TRBD2 TRBJ2-3 TRBV3-1/TRBV3-2 . TGTGCCAGCAGTCCTTCTAGCGGGAGGGCCTCAGATACGCAGTATTTT CASSPSSGRASDTQYF
TRBD1 TRBJ1-5 TRBV6-5 . TGTGCCAGTTTTCGGGGACAGGGCCTTAATCAGCCCCAGCATTTT CASFRGQGLNQPQHF
. TRBJ1-6 TRBV7-9 . TGTGCCAGCAGCTTAGGAGGTGGGCGGGATTCACCCCTCCACTTT CASSLGGGRDSPLHF
. TRBJ2-1 TRBV5-1 . TGCGCCAGCAGCTTGGACGGGGATCCCTACAATGAGCAGTTCTTC CASSLDGDPYNEQFF
TRBD2 TRBJ2-7 TRBV19 . TGTGCCAGTAGTAGTAAGCGGGGACCCTACGAGCAGTACTTC CASSSKRGPYEQYF
TRBD1 TRBJ1-4 TRBV7-2 . TGTGCCAGCAGCTTAGACAGGGGCATTGAAAAACTGTTTTTT CASSLDRGIEKLFF
. TRBJ1-3 TRBV5-8 once TGTGCCAGCAGCTTAAGTGGGCTTACTGGAAACACCATATATTTT CASSLSGLTGNTIYF
. TRBJ2-2 TRBV14 few TGTGCCAGCAGACAGGATTTGAGGGGGGAGCTGTTTTTT CASRQDLRGELFF